This entry lists 21 T cell receptor beta chains sequenced from one sample in a study of cytomegalovirus exposure and HLA in healthy donors. Libraries were prepared by immunoSEQ multiplex PCR; TCRdb keeps only in-frame clonotypes and omits some of them. The sample consists of 100,000 to 150,000 clones, 90% to 97% of them appearing once. Input material: PBMCs. The receptors come from a man younger than 35 in good health and CMV-seronegative.

V and J are TRBV7-3 and TRBJ2-7; D may be TRBD1 (6 bases). CDR1 and CDR2 (germline): SGHTA, FQGTGA. Between the trimmed V and J ends, which lost 2 bases and 1 base, there was a span of 21 bases. This CDR3 contains 18 residues. CDR3: CASSLEVAYRVGSYEQYF. The CDR3 DNA sequence: TGTGCCAGCAGCTTAGAGGTTGCTTACAGGGTTGGGTCCTACGAGCAGTACTTC.

The rearrangement uses TRBV11-2 and TRBJ2-2; TRBD2 is a possible D gene (5 bases). The germline gives CDR1 SGHAT, CDR2 FQNNGV. This CDR3 is 17 amino acids long. Between the trimmed V and J ends, which lost 1 base and 0 bases, there was a span of 12 bases. Written as DNA, the CDR3 is TGTGCCAGCAGCTTAGGTATTACCGGGACGAACACCGGGGAGCTGTTTTTT. Translation gives CASSLGITGTNTGELFF.

CDR3 nucleotides: TGTGCCAGCAGACGACAGGGGGGCGCAGATACGCAGTATTTT. It yields the protein CASRRQGGADTQYF. This chain joins TRBV6-1 and TRBJ2-3; TRBD1 agrees at 9 bases. The CDR3 runs to 14 residues. J was trimmed by 4 bases and V by 6 bases; bases with no gene match: 5. Germline CDR1 reads MNHNS; CDR2 reads SASEGT.

The chain joins TRBV29-1 to TRBJ1-4, with 10 nucleotides matching TRBD1. The CDR3 loop spans 14 amino acids. Looked up from germline, CDR1 is SQVTM and CDR2 is ANQGSEA. V lost 6 bases, J lost 7 bases, and 8 bases stayed unmatched. CDR3 sequence: CSVVRQGAGEKLFF. CDR3 nucleotides: TGCAGCGTCGTACGACAGGGGGCGGGTGAAAAACTGTTTTTT.

V gene TRBV5-4 combines with J gene TRBJ1-2; 9 bases match TRBD1. Germline V gives CDR1 SGHNT, CDR2 YYREEE (reference sequence). Losses at the gene ends were 4 bases for V and 5 bases for J; bases not matched to a gene: 9. The CDR3 has 15 amino acids. The CDR3 is CASSRDREVGYGYTF. In DNA, the CDR3 is TGTGCCAGCAGCCGGGACAGGGAAGTCGGGTATGGCTACACCTTC.

This sequence joins TRBV11-2 and TRBJ2-1, with D maybe TRBD2 (5 bases). Looked up from germline, CDR1 is SGHAT and CDR2 is FQNNGV. This CDR3 region has 16 residues. Deletions cut 4 bases from V and 0 bases from J, with 13 bases between. CDR3 sequence reads: CASSSRAVSSYNEQFF. CDR3 bases: TGTGCCAGCAGCTCCCGAGCGGTTAGCTCCTACAATGAGCAGTTCTTC.

V usage is TRBV30 and J usage is TRBJ1-4; D possibly corresponds to TRBD1 (6 bases). The CDR3 runs 13 residues. CDR1 and CDR2 (germline): GTSNPN, SVGIG (reference sequence). The V end lost 0 bases, the J end lost 6 bases, and 8 bases lay between the germline ends. The CDR3 nucleotides read TGTGCCTGGAGTGTCTCAGGGGATGAAAAACTGTTTTTT. Encoded protein: CAWSVSGDEKLFF. Full variable domain (outside the CDR3, taken from reference TRBV30 and TRBJ1-4): SQTIHQWPATLVQPVGSPLSLECTVEGTSNPNLYWYRQAAGRGLQLLFYSVGIGQISSEVPQNLSASRPQDRQFILSSKKLLLSDSGFYLCAWSVSGDEKLFFGSGTQLSVL.

The CDR3 DNA follows: TGTGCCAGCACCGCGACAGGGGGCGAAAAACTGTTTTTT. Translation gives CASTATGGEKLFF. This sequence joins TRBV27 and TRBJ1-4, with 10 bases lining up with TRBD1. Trimming took 7 bases from V and 8 from J; bases not matched to a gene: 4. Germline CDR1 MNHEY, CDR2 SMNVEV (reference sequence). This CDR3 has 13 residues. The variable domain in full, completed from reference TRBV27 and TRBJ1-4, reads EAQVTQNPRYLITVTGKKLTVTCSQNMNHEYMSWYRQDPGLGLRQIYYSMNVEVTDKGDVPEGYKVSRKEKRNFPLILESPSPNQTSLYFCASTATGGEKLFFGSGTQLSVL.

This rearrangement joins TRBV5-1 to TRBJ2-3, with 9 bases that match TRBD2. Looked up from germline, CDR1 is SGHRS and CDR2 is YFSETQ. The V gene end was trimmed by 2 bases and the J gene end by 0 bases; junction bases not matched to a gene: 1. This CDR3 is built from 15 residues. The DNA for the CDR3 is TGCGCCAGCAGCTTAAGCGGGAGGAGCACAGATACGCAGTATTTT. This sequence encodes CASSLSGRSTDTQYF.

The gene calls are TRBV4-2 and TRBJ1-2; TRBD1 matches at 7 bases. The junction had 7 bases not matched to a gene; V was cut back by 0 bases and J by 3 bases. CDR3 length: 16 amino acids. Germline V gene sequence: CDR1 LGHNA, CDR2 YNFKEQ. CDR3 sequence: CASSQENRDRHYGYTF. The CDR3 DNA reads TGTGCCAGCAGCCAAGAGAACCGGGACAGACACTATGGCTACACCTTC.

The chain couples TRBV4-2 to TRBJ1-1; no clear D. The V gene lost 3 bases and the J gene lost 4 bases, with 6 bases spanning the gap. The CDR3 runs to 12 residues. Germline CDR1 is LGHNA and CDR2 is YNFKEQ. CDR3 region: CASSQSGTEAFF. The CDR3 nucleotides are TGTGCCAGCAGCCAGTCAGGCACTGAAGCTTTCTTT.

CDR3: CASSSTGQGRTEAFF. The CDR3 DNA reads as TGTGCCAGCAGTTCCACCGGACAGGGGAGAACTGAAGCTTTCTTT. This rearrangement joins TRBV6-6 to TRBJ1-1; 9 nucleotides line up with TRBD1. The junction had 8 bases not matched to a gene; V was cut back by 4 bases and J by 5 bases. The CDR3 extends over 15 amino acids. Germline loops: CDR1 MNHNY, CDR2 SVGAGI (reference sequence).

This clone was found once. The gene calls are TRBV5-1 and TRBJ2-7, with 12 bases that match TRBD2. The V gene end was trimmed by 4 bases and the J gene end by 6 bases; junction bases not matched to a gene: 5. The V gene's germline CDR1 is SGHRS and CDR2 YFSETQ. The CDR3 is 14 residues long. CDR3 sequence reads: CASSPLAGGGEQYF. CDR3 nucleotide sequence: TGCGCCAGCAGCCCGCTAGCGGGAGGGGGCGAGCAGTACTTC.

The chain combines TRBV11-2 with TRBJ2-1, with a possible D match to TRBD2 (5 bases). The CDR3 has 12 amino acids. Per the germline V gene, CDR1 is SGHAT and CDR2 is FQNNGV. The V end lost 2 bases, the J end lost 10 bases, and 9 bases lay between the germline ends. CDR3 bases: TGTGCCAGCAGCTTAATGACTATCGAGCAGTTCTTC. The encoded protein is CASSLMTIEQFF.

The chain employs TRBV7-3 and TRBJ2-2, with 7 bases lining up with TRBD1. The CDR3 spans 15 residues. The germline V gene has CDR1 SGHTA and CDR2 FQGTGA. V shed 6 bases, J shed 1 base, and the junction held 5 bases outside the gene matches. This CDR3 is CASSDRVQNTGELFF. The CDR3 DNA reads as TGTGCCAGCAGTGACAGGGTCCAGAACACCGGGGAGCTGTTTTTT.

This chain links TRBV5-1 with TRBJ1-3; D is unclear. V lost 0 bases to trimming and J lost 0 bases, with 13 bases between them. The CDR3 spans 17 residues. CDR1 and CDR2 (germline): SGHRS, YFSETQ. The CDR3 bases are TGCGCCAGCAGCTTGGCCTCCGCGGGCTTCTCTGGAAACACCATATATTTT. It codes for CASSLASAGFSGNTIYF.

This clone has a single count. This rearrangement joins TRBV29-1 to TRBJ1-2; a weak D match, TRBD1 (5 bases). Germline lookup yields CDR1 SQVTM and CDR2 ANQGSEA. V was cut by 0 bases and J by 5 bases, with 10 bases left in between. The CDR3 has 13 amino acids. CDR3 DNA: TGCAGCGTTGAAGATCCGGGGGAATATGGCTACACCTTC. It codes for CSVEDPGEYGYTF. Looking up the rest from reference TRBV29-1 and TRBJ1-2 gives the full variable domain: SAVISQKPSRDICQRGTSLTIQCQVDSQVTMMFWYRQQPGQSLTLIATANQGSEATYESGFVIDKFPISRPNLTFSTLTVSNMSPEDSSIYLCSVEDPGEYGYTFGSGTRLTVV.

The J gene is TRBJ2-1, the V gene TRBV27, with TRBD2 identical over 10 bases. The CDR3 is 15 amino acids. Unmatched junction bases numbered 7, after V lost 5 bases and J lost 6 bases. CDR1 is MNHEY and CDR2 is SMNVEV in the germline V gene (reference sequence). The CDR3 nucleotides read TGTGCCAGCAGTCGCCTAGCGGGAGAAACCAATGAGCAGTTCTTC. It codes for CASSRLAGETNEQFF.

The chain joins TRBV28 to TRBJ1-1; D remains ambiguous. The germline V gene encodes CDR1 MDHEN and CDR2 SYDVKM. This CDR3 is 13 amino acids long. Trimming removed 3 bases from V and 0 bases from J, with 5 bases in between. CDR3 nucleotides: TGTGCCAGCAGTTTTCCCATGAACACTGAAGCTTTCTTT. Its translation is CASSFPMNTEAFF.

The chain recombines TRBV7-9 with TRBJ2-1; 11 bases fit TRBD2. Germline CDR1 is SEHNR and CDR2 is FQNEAQ (reference sequence). There are 14 residues in the CDR3. With 3 bases clipped from V and 9 bases from J, the junction kept 4 bases outside the gene matches. CDR3 sequence reads: CASSLLAGGSEQFF. The CDR3 bases are TGTGCCAGCAGCTTGCTAGCGGGAGGCAGTGAGCAGTTCTTC.

The chain uses TRBV18 and TRBJ1-1; TRBD1 aligns across 8 bases. CDR3 length: 13 amino acids. V dropped 0 bases and J dropped 7; count of bases not matched to a gene: 1. Looked up from germline, CDR1 is KGHSH and CDR2 is LQKENI. As DNA, the CDR3 is TGTGCCAGCTCACCACCCGGGACAGGTGAAGCTTTCTTT. Protein product: CASSPPGTGEAFF.